This TCR beta chain was recovered during a study of regulatory T cells in long-lasting Graves disease. General study findings and limits: Because few samples were included, accuracy may have been lower. Relative to new patients (under 1,000), persistent patients exhibited greater sharing of public clonotypes (more than 2,500).

Specified time point: newly diagnosed GD, antithyroid drugs for less than 3 months. Isolated PBMC RNA provided the starting material for the TCR library. Only a few counts were recorded for this clonotype. Its target is unknown. J gave up 4 bases and V 5 bases, and 5 bases lay outside the gene matches. The CDR3 covers 14 residues. Arm-PCR of CDR3 regions with iRepertoire HTBI primers generated TCR beta libraries. TCRdb reanalysed the multiplex PCR reads using MiXCR and keeps one entry per CDR3 protein. The table records about 500,000 distinct CDR3 sequences, roughly 15% of them present only once. These same records also appear under a second study, on T cells in Graves' hyperthyroidism and ophthalmopathy. That investigation notes: Patients having uncontrolled infection, another autoimmune disease, pregnancy or lactation were not included. Based on clinical symptoms, serum thyroxine and TRAb, thyroid ultrasound and orbital computed tomography, diagnoses were reached.

The chain is built from TRBV12-3 or TRBV12-4 and TRBJ1-5; TRBD1 aligns across 7 bases. The TCR originated in a man aged 35 to 55 with Graves disease. The input for sequencing was peripheral blood mononuclear cells (PBMCs), taken at new diagnosis, from a patient treated with antithyroid drugs. The CDR3 DNA is TGTGCCAGCAGTCAACAGGGGACTAATCAGCCCCAGCATTTT. The encoded protein is CASSQQGTNQPQHF.